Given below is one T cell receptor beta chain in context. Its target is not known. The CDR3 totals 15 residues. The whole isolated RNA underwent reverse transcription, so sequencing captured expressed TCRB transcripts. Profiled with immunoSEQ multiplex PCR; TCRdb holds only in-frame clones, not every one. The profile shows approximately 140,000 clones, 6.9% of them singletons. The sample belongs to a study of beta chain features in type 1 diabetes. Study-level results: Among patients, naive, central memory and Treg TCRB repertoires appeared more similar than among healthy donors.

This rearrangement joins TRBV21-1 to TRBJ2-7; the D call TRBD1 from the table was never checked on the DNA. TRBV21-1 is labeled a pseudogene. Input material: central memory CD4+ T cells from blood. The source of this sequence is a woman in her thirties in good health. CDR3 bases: TGTGCCAGCAGCAATACAGGGTCGTTCTTCTACGAGCAGTACTTC. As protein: CASSNTGSFFYEQYF.